The next 19 T cell receptor beta chains were all read from a single sample in a study of T-cell memory formation after mild COVID-19 listed by TCRdb under 2021. The protocol used for the library was 5' RACE. Data came from an Illumina NovaSeq 6000. TCRdb reprocessing: public reads trimmed at Q25 with fastp, clones called with MiXCR, in-frame beta chains kept. Rows with a matching CDR3 protein are joined into one entry that keeps the most common DNA and genes. The sample table holds fewer than 140,000 distinct CDR3 sequences, of which 12% were seen once. The ten largest clones take up around 26% of the sample. Material for sequencing was PBMCs or a T cell subset sorted from them (not recorded which). These receptors came from an adult woman who had mild COVID-19 (a few samples of this study predate the infection). The sample titles of this study are shuffled in the database, so cell type and time point are left out; the donor was told from shared clones.

There are a few counts of this clonotype. V and J are TRBV27 and TRBJ2-7; D perhaps matches TRBD1 (6 bases). V lost 2 bases and J lost 0, with 11 bases in between. Germline V gene data show CDR1 as MNHEY and CDR2 as SMNVEV (reference sequence). CDR3 length: 15 residues. This CDR3 reads CASSLAGEYSYEQYF. CDR3 nucleotides: TGTGCCAGCAGTTTAGCAGGGGAATACTCCTACGAGCAGTACTTC.

This sequence joins TRBV5-1 and TRBJ2-7, with TRBD1 matching 9 bases. CDR3 size: 15 residues. Germline CDR1 SGHRS, CDR2 YFSETQ. The trim removed 4 bases at V and 1 base at J, leaving 6 bases unmatched. The CDR3 here is CASSDGTGPSYEQYF. CDR3 in DNA: TGCGCCAGCAGCGACGGGACAGGGCCATCCTACGAGCAGTACTTC.

In its sample, this clonotype was seen many times. The rearrangement uses TRBV7-9 and TRBJ2-1, with D unresolved. The CDR3 spans 14 residues. The ends were cut back, 1 base at V and 4 bases at J, with 8 bases in the middle. Germline CDR1 reads SEHNR; CDR2 reads FQNEAQ (reference sequence). The CDR3 sequence: CASSLVLGYNEQFF. The CDR3 DNA reads as TGTGCCAGCAGCTTAGTCTTGGGTTACAATGAGCAGTTCTTC. Supplemented by reference TRBV7-9 and TRBJ2-1, the full variable domain reads DTGVSQNPRHKITKRGQNVTFRCDPISEHNRLYWYRQTLGQGPEFLTYFQNEAQLEKSRLLSDRFSAERPKGSFSTLEIQRTEQGDSAMYLCASSLVLGYNEQFFGPGTRLTVL.

This clonotype was counted between two and nine times. The CDR3, as DNA: TGTGCCAGCAGTACGACAGGGATAGGAGAGACCCAGTACTTC. It yields the protein CASSTTGIGETQYF. The chain uses TRBV12-3 or TRBV12-4 and TRBJ2-5; 7 bases are a match to TRBD1. The V segment lost 5 bases and the J segment 4 bases; nucleotides outside the gene matches: 7. The CDR3 is 14 amino acids.

The V gene is TRBV7-3, the J gene TRBJ1-1; possibly TRBD1 for D (5 bases). CDR1 is SGHTA, CDR2 FQGTGA, per germline. CDR3 length: 15 amino acids. V lost 5 bases and J 1 base, leaving 14 bases between the germline ends. CDR3 sequence reads: CASSLMGGRNTEAFF. CDR3 nucleotides: TGTGCCAGCAGCCTTATGGGGGGAAGGAACACTGAAGCTTTCTTT.

This clonotype was seen ten or more times. The chain couples TRBV11-2 to TRBJ2-1; TRBD2 is a possible D gene (6 bases). V was clipped by 5 bases and J by 2 bases, with 13 bases between them. There are 15 residues in the CDR3. Germline V gene data show CDR1 as SGHAT and CDR2 as FQNNGV. The CDR3 loop is CASSLSGRTYNEQFF. CDR3 bases: TGTGCCAGCAGCCTCAGCGGGCGGACCTACAATGAGCAGTTCTTC.

This clonotype was counted between two and nine times. The chain employs TRBV27 and TRBJ2-1, with TRBD2 matching over 8 bases. CDR1 MNHEY and CDR2 SMNVEV come from the germline V gene (reference sequence). Trimming took 3 bases from V and 5 from J; bases not matched to a gene: 6. The CDR3 has 15 amino acids. Here the CDR3 DNA reads TGTGCCAGCAGTTTGGGACCAGCGGGGGACAATGAGCAGTTCTTC. Translation: CASSLGPAGDNEQFF.

This clonotype occurred a few times. V is TRBV24-1 and J is TRBJ1-1, with TRBD1 matching over 8 bases. V lost 9 bases to trimming and J lost 4 bases; unmatched junction nucleotides: 6. Per germline, CDR1 KGHDR and CDR2 SFDVKD. CDR3 length equals 13 residues. The CDR3 spells CATYDRGGTEAFF. CDR3 DNA: TGTGCCACCTATGACAGGGGAGGCACTGAAGCTTTCTTT.

The chain recombines TRBV5-1 with TRBJ2-7; 9 nucleotides align to TRBD1. With V trimmed by 0 bases and J by 5 bases, 9 bases remained unmatched. The length of the CDR3 is 16 residues. Germline V gene sequence: CDR1 SGHRS, CDR2 YFSETQ. The CDR3 is CASSLGDREARNEQYF. The CDR3 DNA sequence: TGCGCCAGCAGCTTGGGGGACAGGGAAGCGAGGAACGAGCAGTACTTC.

The chain joins TRBV6-5 to TRBJ2-1; D is perhaps TRBD2 (5 bases). The germline V gene encodes CDR1 MNHEY and CDR2 SVGAGI. Trimming shortened V by 2 bases and J by 8 bases, and 16 bases separated the two germline ends. The CDR3 length is 15 residues. The CDR3 coding sequence is TGTGCCAGCAGTTACGAGGGTTCCTCCGGCGATGAGCAGTTCTTC. Protein: CASSYEGSSGDEQFF.

The J gene is TRBJ2-2, the V gene TRBV4-2; 12 bases line up with TRBD1. Germline V gene sequence: CDR1 LGHNA, CDR2 YNFKEQ. The V and J ends lost 0 bases and 3 bases, in that order; junction bases with no gene match: 8. CDR3 length: 19 residues. The CDR3 sequence: CASSQDSGGQGAYTGELFF. Here the CDR3 DNA reads TGTGCCAGCAGCCAAGATTCCGGGGGACAGGGGGCCTACACCGGGGAGCTGTTTTTT.

The gene calls are TRBV7-9 and TRBJ2-1; perhaps TRBD1 as D (5 bases). Germline-derived CDR1 and CDR2 are SEHNR and FQNEAQ (reference sequence). The CDR3 is made up of 13 amino acids. Trimming cost V 0 bases and J 12 bases, with 12 bases left between them. The CDR3 region has the DNA TGTGCCAGCAGCTTAGCTGAAAGGGGTGCGCAGTTCTTC. Its translation is CASSLAERGAQFF.

This clonotype was counted a few times. The chain joins TRBV29-1 to TRBJ2-1, with 8 bases matching TRBD1. In germline, CDR1 is SQVTM, CDR2 ANQGSEA. The ends lost 4 bases at V and 0 bases at J; junction bases unmatched: 5. This CDR3 comprises 15 residues. The CDR3: CSVGGQGGSYNEQFF. CDR3 in DNA: TGCAGCGTTGGCGGACAGGGAGGCTCCTACAATGAGCAGTTCTTC.

This clonotype has ten or more counts. The chain employs TRBV4-3 and TRBJ2-1; D is uncertain. The CDR3 is made up of 14 amino acids. Germline loops: CDR1 LGHNA, CDR2 YSLEER. V lost 4 bases to trimming and J lost 0 bases, with 7 bases between them. CDR3 bases: TGCGCCAGCAGCCCCGATAGCTCCTACAATGAGCAGTTCTTC. Translation gives CASSPDSSYNEQFF.

This clonotype was observed a few times. The chain couples TRBV6-6 to TRBJ2-5; D gene unclear. Trimming removed 9 bases at V and 5 bases at J, with 25 bases between. CDR1 is MNHNY and CDR2 is SVGAGI in the germline V gene (reference sequence). CDR3 length: 16 residues. For the CDR3, the DNA is TGTGCCAGGGTAGACCACTTTTGCGGAGTGAAGGAGACCCAGTACTTC. This translates into CARVDHFCGVKETQYF.

This clonotype was seen repeatedly, ten times or more. The chain combines TRBV7-6 with TRBJ2-1; D possibly corresponds to TRBD1 (5 bases). V lost 3 bases and J lost 8, with 14 bases in between. Germline lookup yields CDR1 SGHVS and CDR2 FNYEAQ. This CDR3 is built from 14 residues. The CDR3 DNA follows: TGTGCCAGCAGCTTGGGCAGGGTTAGTGATGAGCAGTTCTTC. Its protein is CASSLGRVSDEQFF.

This clonotype was observed a handful of times. The chain has TRBV5-5 and TRBJ2-5; D tentatively fits TRBD1 or TRBD2 (5 bases each). Germline V gene sequence: CDR1 SGHKS, CDR2 YYEKEE (reference sequence). The CDR3 loop spans 16 amino acids. V was trimmed by 4 bases and J by 2 bases, leaving 18 bases between them. The CDR3 protein is CASSIPEGHPQETQYF. The CDR3 DNA reads as TGTGCCAGCAGCATCCCCGAGGGGCACCCTCAAGAGACCCAGTACTTC. Using reference TRBV5-5 and TRBJ2-5 for the parts outside the CDR3, the full variable domain is DAGVTQSPTHLIKTRGQQVTLRCSPISGHKSVSWYQQVLGQGPQFIFQYYEKEERGRGNFPDRFSARQFPNYSSELNVNALLLGDSALYLCASSIPEGHPQETQYFGPGTRLLVL.

This clonotype was seen more than once but under ten times. The chain combines TRBV15 with TRBJ1-1; 7 bases match TRBD1. The CDR3 spans 13 residues. J gave up 7 bases and V 1 base, and 3 bases lay outside the gene matches. Germline assignment: CDR1 LNHNV and CDR2 YYDKDF (reference sequence). CDR3 DNA: TGTGCCACCAGCAGAGGGACAGGCGTTGAAGCTTTCTTT. Its translation: CATSRGTGVEAFF.

The chain carries TRBV5-1 and TRBJ1-4, with TRBD1 matching over 7 bases. After removal of 4 bases from V and 0 bases from J, the junction contained 3 bases not matched to a gene. From germline, CDR1 is SGHRS and CDR2 YFSETQ. This CDR3 is built from 15 residues. CDR3 in amino acids: CASSPGTATNEKLFF. CDR3 bases: TGCGCCAGCAGCCCAGGGACAGCAACTAATGAAAAACTGTTTTTT.